The 7 T cell receptor beta chains below were found in one sample sequenced in a study of cytomegalovirus exposure and HLA in healthy donors. Researchers ran the PCR with 60 Vbeta and 13 Jbeta primers. Data came from immunoSEQ multiplex PCR; TCRdb stores just in-frame clones and leaves some out. In the table there are around 120,000 clones, around 78% of which are singletons. Sample: PBMCs. Receptor source: a woman aged 40 to 50 in good health and CMV-seronegative.

The chain has TRBV6-5 and TRBJ2-3, with D uncertain. In germline, CDR1 is MNHEY, CDR2 SVGAGI. Trimming removed 2 bases at V and 6 bases at J, with 9 bases between. There are 13 residues in the CDR3. Here the CDR3 DNA reads TGTGCCAGCAGTTACGCCCCTCGGGATACGCAGTATTTT. Translation gives CASSYAPRDTQYF.

The chain uses TRBV13 and TRBJ1-3, with a weak D call TRBD1 (5 bases). The germline CDR1 and CDR2 sequences are PRHDT and FYEKMQ (reference sequence). The CDR3 has 13 residues. Trimming removed 5 bases from V and 7 bases from J, with 12 bases in between. The CDR3 sequence is CASSRQLDNTIYF. CDR3 nucleotides: TGTGCCAGCAGCCGACAGCTAGACAACACCATATATTTT.

This clone was seen only a few times. V and J are TRBV4-1 and TRBJ2-7, with D maybe TRBD2 (5 bases). V was pared by 4 bases and J by 5 bases, with 9 bases between. This CDR3 has 12 residues. Germline values: CDR1 MGHRA, CDR2 YSYEKL. In DNA, the CDR3 is TGCGCCAGCAGCCCCGACGGGAACGAGCAGTACTTC. Its protein product is CASSPDGNEQYF.

CDR3 protein: CASTPDRTGDSPLHF. CDR3 DNA: TGTGCCAGCACCCCGGACAGGACGGGTGATTCACCCCTCCACTTT. This chain uses TRBV27 with TRBJ1-6, with 7 bases that match TRBD1. With V trimmed by 7 bases and J by 8 bases, 11 bases remained unmatched. The CDR3 contains 15 residues. CDR1 and CDR2 from the germline V gene are MNHEY and SMNVEV (reference sequence).

This chain joins TRBV5-1 and TRBJ2-2; 7 positions agree with TRBD1. After removal of 4 bases from V and 3 bases from J, the junction contained 9 bases not matched to a gene. Germline values: CDR1 SGHRS, CDR2 YFSETQ. This CDR3 contains 16 residues. The CDR3 DNA reads TGCGCCAGCAGCAACAAGGGGGCGTCCGACACCGGGGAGCTGTTTTTT. Translation: CASSNKGASDTGELFF.

This clone was found a few times. The rearrangement joins TRBV5-1 to TRBJ1-2; D call uncertain. Trimming took 4 bases from V and 2 from J, leaving 12 bases between them. The CDR3 covers 14 residues. CDR1 is SGHRS and CDR2 is YFSETQ in the germline V gene. CDR3 DNA sequence: TGCGCCAGCAGCCGAGAGGGTTCCAACTATGGCTACACCTTC. The encoded protein is CASSREGSNYGYTF. The variable domain in full, with the rest retrieved from reference TRBV5-1 and TRBJ1-2, is KAGVTQTPRYLIKTRGQQVTLSCSPISGHRSVSWYQQTPGQGLQFLFEYFSETQRNKGNFPGRFSGRQFSNSRSEMNVSTLELGDSALYLCASSREGSNYGYTFGSGTRLTVV.

This clone was seen a handful of times. V gene TRBV11-2 combines with J gene TRBJ2-7; D might be TRBD1 (5 bases). Between the trimmed V and J ends, which lost 4 bases and 2 bases, there was a span of 12 bases. Germline V gives CDR1 SGHAT, CDR2 FQNNGV. CDR3 size: 14 residues. The CDR3 protein is CASSWGDSTYEQYF. CDR3 coding DNA: TGTGCCAGCAGCTGGGGTGACAGTACCTACGAGCAGTACTTC. The whole variable domain, filled in from reference TRBV11-2 and TRBJ2-7, reads EAGVAQSPRYKIIEKRQSVAFWCNPISGHATLYWYQQILGQGPKLLIQFQNNGVVDDSQLPKDRFSAERLKGVDSTLKIQPAKLEDSAVYLCASSWGDSTYEQYFGPGTRLTVT.